The source of this TCR beta chain is a study of blood T cell repertoires in COVID-19. The germline V gene has CDR1 SGHTA and CDR2 FQGTGA. Between the trimmed V and J ends, which lost 0 bases and 2 bases, there was a span of 10 bases. CDR3 size: 15 residues. Per the study methods: Cell counts per sample came from amplifying reference gene primers. Method: immunoSEQ multiplex PCR; TCRdb's copy keeps in-frame clones and lacks some. From that table come the V and J calls and clone size; the DNA was used to work out D and trimming. The sample includes about 74,000 clones, under 90% of them seen just once. The V gene is TRBV7-3, the J gene TRBJ2-5; D unresolved. The sample was peripheral blood. This clonotype was obtained from a human donor in a cohort sampled during active COVID-19. CDR3 loop: CASSLTGERQETQYF. DNA for the CDR3: TGTGCCAGCAGCTTAACCGGAGAGAGACAAGAGACCCAGTACTTC.